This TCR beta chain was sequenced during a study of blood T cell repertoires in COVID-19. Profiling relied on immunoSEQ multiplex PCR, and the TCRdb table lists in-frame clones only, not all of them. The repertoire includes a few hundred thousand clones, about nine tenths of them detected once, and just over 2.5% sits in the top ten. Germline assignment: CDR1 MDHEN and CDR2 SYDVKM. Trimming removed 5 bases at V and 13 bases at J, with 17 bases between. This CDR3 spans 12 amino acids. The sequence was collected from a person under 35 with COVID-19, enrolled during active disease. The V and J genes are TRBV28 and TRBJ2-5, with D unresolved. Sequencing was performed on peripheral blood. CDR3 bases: TGTGCCAGCAGTGTCAATCCGGTCGAGCTGTACTTC. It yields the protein CASSVNPVELYF.